This entry describes one T cell receptor (beta chain). Its antigen is as yet unknown. The TCR cDNA carried a universal primer site and UMIs from 5'RACE template switching. TCRdb itself ran the 5' RACE reads through MiXCR, one entry per CDR3 protein. The sample lists almost 600,000 distinct CDR3 sequences; about 13% were seen once. This record comes from a study of T cells after yellow fever vaccination. The V and J ends lost 4 bases and 4 bases, in that order; junction bases with no gene match: 3. The CDR3 sequence is 13 residues long. Germline assignment: CDR1 SQVTM and CDR2 ANQGSEA. Overall study results and limits: The CD4 compartment and the CD8 compartment contained a small share of clonotypes in common. Peak timing came faster in the weaker secondary response, day 5 versus 15.

This clonotype was obtained from a man aged 30 to 45 who received the YFV17D yellow fever vaccine. The chain links TRBV29-1 to TRBJ1-4, with 7 bases matching TRBD1. Specimen: PBMCs, collected on the day of the yellow fever booster vaccination. The CDR3: CSVVTGNNEKLFF. Here the CDR3 DNA reads TGCAGCGTTGTGACAGGGAATAATGAAAAACTGTTTTTT.